This T cell receptor (beta chain) was sequenced for a study of T cell responses to AZD1222 COVID-19 vaccine. Study details: Whether given at about 4 or about 12 weeks, second doses were pooled.

The CDR3 sequence is 11 residues long. V shed 5 bases and J shed 8 bases, with 6 bases lying between them. Clones were read by immunoSEQ multiplex PCR, and TCRdb kept only the in-frame ones, dropping some. The sample yields roughly 110,000 clones, 85% to 90% seen once. Findings and limits, study-wide: Repertoire sampling happened only post peak T cell response. Nearly half of the spike-specific TCRs reportedly recognize variant regions that carry no mutations.

The table lists this clone with a count of one. Its specificity is unknown. V and J are TRBV12-3 or TRBV12-4 and TRBJ1-4; D remains ambiguous. The source was peripheral blood, collected on day 0 of AZD1222 vaccination. This clonotype originated in an adult in good health. CDR3 coding DNA: TGTGCCAGCAGTCAGCGGGAAAAACTGTTTTTT. Amino acid sequence: CASSQREKLFF.